This T cell receptor (beta chain) emerged from a study of vaccination effects on CD4 cells after COVID-19 (dated by TCRdb to between 2021 and 2023). For the study in its entirety: Each participant received two doses of an mRNA SARS-CoV-2 vaccine, either BNT162b2 or mRNA-1273. SARS-CoV-2 spike-specific CD4+ TCR repertoires were compared before and after mRNA vaccination in COVID-19 convalescent patients and in infection-naive vaccine recipients. Cultures from other donors in the study were sequenced using the Oncomine TCR Beta short-read assay on an Illumina iSeq 100. The full study included 9 to 10 COVID-19 convalescent patients and several SARS-CoV-2-naive healthy vaccine recipients. General study outcomes and caveats: The study was limited by a small number of convalescent patients and lacked early post-infection timepoints. In healthy vaccine recipients, vaccine-induced clones were almost all SARS-CoV-2 mono-reactive, with only 1 of 255 cross-reactive with common cold coronaviruses. At late post-vaccination timepoints, both infection-induced and vaccine-induced clones showed marked clonal contraction, consistent with waning T cell responses.

To note about this clone: Its antigen specificity is not known. No base-level quality is on record; no much larger clone is a single base apart.

The ViraFEST assay stimulated PBMC with viral peptide pools and then used TCR sequencing to identify antigen-specific CD4+ T cell clonotypes by expansion. After around eleven days of culture, CD4+ T cells were isolated with the EasySep CD4+ T cell isolation kit. The absence of prior SARS-CoV-2 infection in healthy vaccine recipients was confirmed by negative nucleocapsid antibodies before and after vaccination. A few million PBMC per well were cultured in IMDM with roughly 5% human AB serum, 10 IU/ml IL-2 and gentamicin, plus 10 ug/ml peptides. On days 3 and 7, half of the culture medium was replaced with fresh IL-2-containing medium. Unless otherwise noted, each peptide stimulation condition was cultured in triplicate wells. PBMC were separated from whole blood using Ficoll-Paque Plus gradient centrifugation and were then either cryopreserved at -140C or used fresh. The spike proteins of SARS-CoV-2 and of the common cold coronaviruses HCoV-NL63, HCoV-OC43 and HCoV-229E were spanned by overlapping peptide pools. The QIAamp micro DNA kit was used to extract genomic DNA from the cultured CD4+ T cells.

The V end gives up 0 bases and the J end 4 bases, leaving 5 bases in the junction not matched to a gene. CDR1 and CDR2 are read off the germline V gene (reference sequence) as SGHNT and YYREEE. Taken from cysteine to phenylalanine, the CDR3 has 16 residues. Only the CDR3 portion is preserved as DNA: 48 bases, with reading frame beginning at the first base. The library was prepared using the immunoSEQ multiplex PCR assay. DNA from the cultured and isolated CD4+ T cells underwent TCR beta CDR3 sequencing. Processing in the source paper ran as follows. Non-productive TCR sequences were removed and reads were trimmed to the CDR3 region, keeping CDR3s of at least 7 amino acids. The MANAFEST web app was used to pick out antigen-specific clonotypes by comparing their expansion in peptide wells with that in reference cultures. Positive clones required FDR<0.05 expansion versus reference and all other wells, odds ratio above 5, and frequency above 0.1% in two replicate wells. A clonotype was defined as cross-reactive if the clonotype was significantly expanded both in SARS-CoV-2 spike wells and in at least one common cold coronavirus spike condition. CDR3 similarity was assessed by Levenshtein distance using the stringdist R package, and unrooted trees were constructed with ape in R 3.6.1. What TCRdb holds here is the immuneACCESS table cut down to in-frame rearrangements. Part of the clones is not present; checked against another copy, under half of the missing clones reflect an unresolved V gene, and the others are unexplained. Clonal size and the V and J genes are those of that table, whereas D and trimming came from the DNA. A total of about 14,000 clones appear in this sample, just over 75% of them only once. The ten largest clones capture about 25% of the sample.

Here the sequenced sample was CD4+ T cells from PBMCs cultured with HCoV-229E spike peptides, taken before COVID-19 vaccination. Read against the paper, the sample's cell subset or site label means: HCoV-229E spike overlapping peptide pool stimulation. This receptor chain uses TRBV5-4 and TRBJ2-1, with 9 central nucleotides matching TRBD2. The receptor was isolated from a human donor who received a COVID-19 vaccine. The nucleotide sequence reads TGTGCCAGCAGCTTGGCGGCTAGCGGGAAGTACAATGAGCAGTTCTTC. It translates as CASSLAASGKYNEQFF.